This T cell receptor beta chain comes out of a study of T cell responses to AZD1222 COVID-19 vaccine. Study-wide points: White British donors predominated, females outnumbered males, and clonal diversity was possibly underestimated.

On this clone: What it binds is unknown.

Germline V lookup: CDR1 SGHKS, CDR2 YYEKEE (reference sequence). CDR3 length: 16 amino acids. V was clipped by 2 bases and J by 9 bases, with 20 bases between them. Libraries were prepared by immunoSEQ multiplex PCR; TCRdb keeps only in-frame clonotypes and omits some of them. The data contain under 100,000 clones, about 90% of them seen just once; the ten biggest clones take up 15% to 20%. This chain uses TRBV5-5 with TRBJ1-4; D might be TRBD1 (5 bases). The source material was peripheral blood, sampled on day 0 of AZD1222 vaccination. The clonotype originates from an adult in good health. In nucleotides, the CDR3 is TGTGCCAGCAGCTTAACACAACAGGAGAGGACTAAAAAACTGTTTTTT. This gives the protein CASSLTQQERTKKLFF.